This T cell receptor beta chain was identified in a study of blood T cells in healthy people across ages. Turning to the study itself: Template-switching capture recovered about one barcoded beta molecule per two T cells. Overall study results and limits: Diversity figures derived from one million T cells were judged to underestimate the true value.

PCR was performed a second time for about 6 to 11 cycles using a sample-barcoded 5' primer and a J-beta primer mix. TCRdb fed the 5' RACE reads into MiXCR, producing one record per CDR3 protein. The sample consists of roughly 680,000 distinct CDR3 sequences, roughly 49% of them appearing once. On this clonotype itself: Its specificity is unknown.

This CDR3 has 19 amino acids. Trimming cost V 5 bases and J 0 bases; bases outside gene matches: 10. In germline, CDR1 is MDHEN, CDR2 SYDVKM. This receptor was obtained from a woman aged 60-75 years in good health. Source material: blood. The rearrangement joins TRBV28 to TRBJ2-6; TRBD1 aligns across 10 bases. In nucleotides, the CDR3 is TGTGCCAGCAGTCTGGCGGGACAGGGGCCCCTCTCTGGGGCCAACGTCCTGACTTTC. Encoded protein: CASSLAGQGPLSGANVLTF.